Detailed here is one TCR beta chain. Its antigen is unknown. These data originate in a study of cytomegalovirus exposure and HLA in healthy donors. Regarding the study as a whole: The authors listed some 160 TCR beta chains as cytomegalovirus-associated. TCR association rates varied by HLA locus in a later analysis, with DRB1 highest and HLA-C lowest. Available immune exposure information was restricted to CMV serostatus only. Reportedly, fewer N-insertions than the approximately 650-donor mean appeared in an Asian-associated ancestry cluster in a later analysis.

Trimming cost V 0 bases and J 3 bases, with 15 bases left between them. Germline assignment: CDR1 LNHNV and CDR2 YYDKDF (reference sequence). The CDR3 sequence is 17 residues long. PCR amplification relied on 60 Vbeta primers (plus 13 Jbeta primers). Clones were read by immunoSEQ multiplex PCR, and TCRdb kept only the in-frame ones, dropping some. Of nearly 300,000 clones detected, 86% appear once; the ten largest clones hold roughly 4%. Sequenced input: PBMCs. This TCR was sampled from a man between 40 and 49 years old in good health and CMV-seropositive. The gene calls are TRBV15 and TRBJ1-3; perhaps TRBD1 as D (5 bases). CDR3 amino acids: CATSREAQAAFGNTIYF. CDR3 bases: TGTGCCACCAGCAGAGAGGCACAGGCCGCCTTTGGAAACACCATATATTTT.